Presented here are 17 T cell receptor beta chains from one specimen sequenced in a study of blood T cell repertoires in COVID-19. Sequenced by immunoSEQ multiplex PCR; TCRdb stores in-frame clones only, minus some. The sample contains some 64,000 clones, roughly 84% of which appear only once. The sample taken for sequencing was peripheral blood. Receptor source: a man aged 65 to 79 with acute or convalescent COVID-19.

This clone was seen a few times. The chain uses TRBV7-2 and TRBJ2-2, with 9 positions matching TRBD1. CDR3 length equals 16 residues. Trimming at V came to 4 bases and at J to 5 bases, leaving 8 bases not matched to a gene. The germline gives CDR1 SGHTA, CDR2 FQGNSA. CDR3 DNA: TGTGCCAGCAGCTGGGCGGGGACAGGGTTAACCGGGGAGCTGTTTTTT. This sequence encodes CASSWAGTGLTGELFF. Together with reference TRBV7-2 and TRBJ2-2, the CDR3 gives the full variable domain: GAGVSQSPSNKVTEKGKDVELRCDPISGHTALYWYRQSLGQGLEFLIYFQGNSAPDKSGLPSDRFSAERTGGSVSTLTIQRTQQEDSAVYLCASSWAGTGLTGELFFGEGSRLTVL.

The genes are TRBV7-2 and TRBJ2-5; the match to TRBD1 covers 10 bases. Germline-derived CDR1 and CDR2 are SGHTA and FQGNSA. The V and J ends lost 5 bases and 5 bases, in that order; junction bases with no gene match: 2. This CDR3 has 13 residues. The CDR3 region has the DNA TGTGCCAGCAGCCGGGACAGGGGTGAGACCCAGTACTTC. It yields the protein CASSRDRGETQYF.

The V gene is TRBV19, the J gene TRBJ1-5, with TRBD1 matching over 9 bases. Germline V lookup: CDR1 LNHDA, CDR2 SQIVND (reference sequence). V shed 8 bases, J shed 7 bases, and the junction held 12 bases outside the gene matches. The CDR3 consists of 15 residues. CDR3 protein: CASQPGQGSIQPQHF. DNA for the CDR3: TGTGCCAGTCAACCGGGACAGGGATCAATCCAGCCCCAGCATTTT.

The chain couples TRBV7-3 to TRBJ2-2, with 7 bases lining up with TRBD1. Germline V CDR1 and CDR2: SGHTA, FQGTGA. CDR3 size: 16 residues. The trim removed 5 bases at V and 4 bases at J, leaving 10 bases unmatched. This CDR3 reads CASSLQSGQVTGELFF. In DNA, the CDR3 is TGTGCCAGCAGCCTCCAATCCGGACAGGTCACCGGGGAGCTGTTTTTT.

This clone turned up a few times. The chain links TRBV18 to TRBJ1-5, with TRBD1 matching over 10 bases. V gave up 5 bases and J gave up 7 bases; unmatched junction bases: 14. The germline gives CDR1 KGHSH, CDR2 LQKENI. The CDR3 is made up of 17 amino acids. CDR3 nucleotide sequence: TGTGCCAGCTCAGACCCCGGACAGGGGGGAGAACGACAGCCCCAGCATTTT. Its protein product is CASSDPGQGGERQPQHF.

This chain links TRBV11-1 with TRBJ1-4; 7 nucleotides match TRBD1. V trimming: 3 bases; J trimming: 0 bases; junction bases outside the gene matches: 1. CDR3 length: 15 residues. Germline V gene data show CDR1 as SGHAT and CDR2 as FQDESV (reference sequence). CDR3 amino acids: CASSFTGATNEKLFF. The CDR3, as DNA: TGTGCCAGCAGCTTCACAGGGGCAACTAATGAAAAACTGTTTTTT.

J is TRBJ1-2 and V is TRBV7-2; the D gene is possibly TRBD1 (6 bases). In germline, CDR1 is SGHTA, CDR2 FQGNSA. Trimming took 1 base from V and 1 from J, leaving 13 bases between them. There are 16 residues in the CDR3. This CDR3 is CASSLGPTGINYGYTF. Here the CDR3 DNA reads TGTGCCAGCAGCTTAGGTCCAACAGGGATTAACTATGGCTACACCTTC.

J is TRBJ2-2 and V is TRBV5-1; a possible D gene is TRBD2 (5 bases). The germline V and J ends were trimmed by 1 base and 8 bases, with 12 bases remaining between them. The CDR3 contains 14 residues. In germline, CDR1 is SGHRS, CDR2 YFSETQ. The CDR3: CASSLPGLGGELFF. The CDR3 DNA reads TGCGCCAGCAGCTTGCCAGGACTCGGTGGGGAGCTGTTTTTT.

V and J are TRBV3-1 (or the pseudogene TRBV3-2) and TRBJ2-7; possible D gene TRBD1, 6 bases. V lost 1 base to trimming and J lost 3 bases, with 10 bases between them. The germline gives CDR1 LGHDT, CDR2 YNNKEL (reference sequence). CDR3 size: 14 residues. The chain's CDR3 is CASSQVGQIYEQYF. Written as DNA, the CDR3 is TGTGCCAGCAGCCAAGTCGGACAGATCTACGAGCAGTACTTC.

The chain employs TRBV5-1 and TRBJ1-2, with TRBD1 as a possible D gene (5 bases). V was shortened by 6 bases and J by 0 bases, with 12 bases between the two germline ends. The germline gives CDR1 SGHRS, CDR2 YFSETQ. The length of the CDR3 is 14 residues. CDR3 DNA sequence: TGCGCCAGCAATCAAGGGGTTTCTAACTATGGCTACACCTTC. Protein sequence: CASNQGVSNYGYTF.

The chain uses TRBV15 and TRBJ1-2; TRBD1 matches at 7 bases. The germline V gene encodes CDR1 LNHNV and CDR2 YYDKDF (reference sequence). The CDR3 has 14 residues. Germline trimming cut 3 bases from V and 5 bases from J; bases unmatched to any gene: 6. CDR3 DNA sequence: TGTGCCACCAGCAGCTTAGGGACAGAGTATGGCTACACCTTC. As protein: CATSSLGTEYGYTF.

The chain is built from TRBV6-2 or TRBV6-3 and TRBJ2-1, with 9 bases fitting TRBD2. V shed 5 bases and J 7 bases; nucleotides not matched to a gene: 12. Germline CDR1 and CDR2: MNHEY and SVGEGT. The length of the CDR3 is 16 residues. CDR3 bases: TGTGCCAGCAGTGACGGGGGTAGCGGGGGCGGAAATGAGCAGTTCTTC. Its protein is CASSDGGSGGGNEQFF.

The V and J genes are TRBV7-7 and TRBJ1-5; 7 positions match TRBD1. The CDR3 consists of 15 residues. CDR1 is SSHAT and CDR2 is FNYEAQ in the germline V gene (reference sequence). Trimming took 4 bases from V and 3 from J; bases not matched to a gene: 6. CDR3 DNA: TGTGCCAGCAGCTGGGACAGCCAAAACAATCAGCCCCAGCATTTT. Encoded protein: CASSWDSQNNQPQHF.

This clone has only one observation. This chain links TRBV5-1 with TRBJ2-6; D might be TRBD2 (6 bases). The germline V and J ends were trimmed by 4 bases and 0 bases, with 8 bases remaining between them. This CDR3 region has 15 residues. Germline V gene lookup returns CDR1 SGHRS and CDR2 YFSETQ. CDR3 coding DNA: TGCGCCAGCAGCCGGGGGTACTCTGGGGCCAACGTCCTGACTTTC. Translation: CASSRGYSGANVLTF.

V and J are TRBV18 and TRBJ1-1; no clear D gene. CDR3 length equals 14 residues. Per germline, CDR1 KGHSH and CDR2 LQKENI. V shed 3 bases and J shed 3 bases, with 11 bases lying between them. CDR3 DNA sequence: TGTGCCAGCTCACCCCTCGGGAGGGACACTGAAGCTTTCTTT. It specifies CASSPLGRDTEAFF.

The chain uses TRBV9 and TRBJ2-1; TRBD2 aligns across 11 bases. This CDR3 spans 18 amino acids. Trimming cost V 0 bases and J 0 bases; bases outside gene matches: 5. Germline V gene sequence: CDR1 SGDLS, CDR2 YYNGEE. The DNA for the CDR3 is TGTGCCAGCAGCGTAGTAGCGGGGGGGAAGAGCTCCTACAATGAGCAGTTCTTC. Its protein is CASSVVAGGKSSYNEQFF.

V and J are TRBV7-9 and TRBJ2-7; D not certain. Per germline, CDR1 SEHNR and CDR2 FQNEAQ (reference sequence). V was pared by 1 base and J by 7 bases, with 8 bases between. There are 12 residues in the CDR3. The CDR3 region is CASSLDLYEQYF. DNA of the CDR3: TGTGCCAGCAGCTTAGACCTCTATGAGCAGTACTTC. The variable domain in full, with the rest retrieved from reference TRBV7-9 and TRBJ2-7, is DTGVSQNPRHKITKRGQNVTFRCDPISEHNRLYWYRQTLGQGPEFLTYFQNEAQLEKSRLLSDRFSAERPKGSFSTLEIQRTEQGDSAMYLCASSLDLYEQYFGPGTRLTVT.